The 16 T cell receptor beta chains below all came from one sample that was sequenced in a study of response to subunit inactivated influenza vaccine. TCRdb called the RT-PCR reads again in MiXCR, with one record for every CDR3 protein. The sample has around 250,000 distinct CDR3 sequences; about 12% are singletons. The specimen was non-naive T cells sorted from PBMCs, collected 14 to 15 days before vaccination. The receptors were gathered from a man aged 45 to 65 who received an inactivated influenza vaccine.

The CDR3 nucleotides are TGCAGTGCTAGAGACCCGGGGCAATACGAGCAGTACTTC. It codes for CSARDPGQYEQYF. The chain employs TRBV20-1 and TRBJ2-7, with D perhaps being TRBD1 or TRBD2 (5 bases each). Trimming cost V 0 bases and J 4 bases, with 10 bases left between them. CDR3 length: 13 amino acids. CDR1 is DFQATT and CDR2 is SNEGSKA in the germline V gene (reference sequence).

The V call is TRBV6-5, the J call TRBJ2-7; 7 nucleotides agree with TRBD1. Germline V CDR1 and CDR2: MNHEY, SVGAGI. V lost 0 bases to trimming and J lost 4 bases; unmatched junction nucleotides: 6. The CDR3 is 15 residues long. CDR3 protein: CASSYSHRGRYEQYF. In nucleotides, the CDR3 is TGTGCCAGCAGTTACTCCCACAGGGGAAGGTACGAGCAGTACTTC.

In this sample, this clonotype turned up a few times. CDR3 DNA sequence: TGCAGTGCTACAGACAACAACAATCAGCCCCAGCATTTT. Protein sequence: CSATDNNNQPQHF. J is TRBJ1-5 and V is TRBV20-1; D not certain. Germline values: CDR1 DFQATT, CDR2 SNEGSKA (reference sequence). V was cut by 4 bases and J by 3 bases, with 10 bases left in between. CDR3 length: 13 amino acids.

V gene TRBV18 combines with J gene TRBJ2-4; 11 bases line up with TRBD2. Unmatched junction bases numbered 11, after V lost 5 bases and J lost 8 bases. Looked up from germline, CDR1 is KGHSH and CDR2 is LQKENI. The CDR3 is 16 amino acids. CDR3 loop: CASSALPGTSGYIQYF. CDR3 coding DNA: TGTGCCAGCTCAGCACTTCCGGGGACTAGCGGATACATTCAGTACTTC. Using reference TRBV18 and TRBJ2-4 for the parts outside the CDR3, the full variable domain is NAGVMQNPRHLVRRRGQEARLRCSPMKGHSHVYWYRQLPEEGLKFMVYLQKENIIDESGMPKERFSAEFPKEGPSILRIQQVVRGDSAAYFCASSALPGTSGYIQYFGAGTRLSVL.

Concerning this clonotype: Relative to the germline gene, one junction end is altered; a read error may explain this. The chain combines TRBV6-4 with TRBJ2-1; 11 bases are a match to TRBD2. The CDR3 length is 16 residues. Germline V CDR1 and CDR2: MRHNA, SNTAGT. The CDR3: CTSSDKTSGAVDEQFF. The CDR3 DNA sequence: TGTACCAGCAGTGACAAGACTAGCGGGGCGGTGGATGAGCAGTTCTTC.

This clonotype was picked up many times. The chain is built from TRBV27 and TRBJ2-3, with D perhaps assigned TRBD1 or TRBD2 (5 bases each). This CDR3 region has 17 residues. V was clipped by 4 bases and J by 1 base, with 18 bases between them. Germline CDR1 MNHEY, CDR2 SMNVEV (reference sequence). The CDR3 nucleotides read TGTGCCAGCAGTTCCCTCATGGGGACGGAGGGCACAGATACGCAGTATTTT. Its translation: CASSSLMGTEGTDTQYF.

This clonotype was detected only a few times. The chain uses TRBV12-3 or TRBV12-4 and TRBJ2-2; the D gene could be TRBD1 or TRBD2 (5 bases each). Trimming stripped 5 bases from V and 5 bases from J, with 18 bases between. This CDR3 region has 16 residues. This CDR3 is CASSALRDPRTGELFF. The CDR3 nucleotides are TGTGCCAGCAGTGCACTCAGGGACCCTAGGACCGGGGAGCTGTTTTTT.

The rearrangement links TRBV20-1 to TRBJ2-5; TRBD1 aligns across 10 bases. The CDR3 runs 13 residues. V shed 5 bases and J 5 bases; nucleotides not matched to a gene: 5. Germline V gene sequence: CDR1 DFQATT, CDR2 SNEGSKA (reference sequence). The CDR3 DNA is TGCAGTGCTTTGACAGGGGGCAGGGAGACCCAGTACTTC. Protein product: CSALTGGRETQYF.

This clonotype was counted a few times. The chain joins TRBV4-3 to TRBJ2-7; 11 nucleotides line up with TRBD2. This CDR3 comprises 16 residues. Germline-derived CDR1 and CDR2 are LGHNA and YSLEER. V shed 0 bases and J 5 bases; nucleotides not matched to a gene: 6. Here the CDR3 reads CASSQDASGGINEQYF. CDR3 coding DNA: TGCGCCAGCAGCCAAGATGCTAGCGGGGGGATCAACGAGCAGTACTTC.

The table lists this clonotype with many counts. The genes are TRBV27 and TRBJ2-7, with D possibly matching TRBD2 (6 bases). V dropped 2 bases and J dropped 4 bases, with 15 bases sitting between them. The CDR3 runs 15 residues. The V gene's germline CDR1 is MNHEY and CDR2 SMNVEV (reference sequence). CDR3 bases: TGTGCCAGCAGTTTAGGGGGAGGCACCGTTTACGAGCAGTACTTC. As protein: CASSLGGGTVYEQYF.

In this sample, this clonotype turned up a few times. The rearrangement uses TRBV20-1 and TRBJ2-7; 8 nucleotides line up with TRBD1. The CDR3 extends over 14 amino acids. Germline CDR1 reads DFQATT; CDR2 reads SNEGSKA (reference sequence). J lost 2 bases, V lost 3 bases, and 6 bases had no gene match. CDR3 residues: CSASQGAQAYEQYF. The DNA for the CDR3 is TGCAGTGCTAGCCAGGGGGCGCAGGCCTACGAGCAGTACTTC.

The chain combines TRBV4-1 with TRBJ1-5, with D unclear. The V end lost 2 bases, the J end lost 5 bases, and 10 bases lay between the germline ends. The V gene's germline CDR1 is MGHRA and CDR2 YSYEKL. The CDR3 runs to 14 residues. CDR3 in amino acids: CASSQSSRDQPQHF. The CDR3 DNA is TGCGCCAGCAGCCAATCTTCGCGAGATCAGCCCCAGCATTTT.

This clonotype was counted ten times or more. This chain uses TRBV28 with TRBJ1-2; D is unclear. Per the germline V gene, CDR1 is MDHEN and CDR2 is SYDVKM. The CDR3 spans 12 residues. The germline V and J ends were trimmed by 6 bases and 1 base, with 6 bases remaining between them. The CDR3 is CASSTLNYGYTF. The CDR3 DNA reads as TGTGCCAGCAGCACTCTTAACTATGGCTACACCTTC.

This clonotype has ten or more counts. The J gene is TRBJ2-5, the V gene TRBV5-1; D not certain. This CDR3 comprises 14 residues. V was shortened by 0 bases and J by 6 bases, with 12 bases between the two germline ends. Germline V gene lookup returns CDR1 SGHRS and CDR2 YFSETQ. CDR3: CASSLESAGKTQYF. The DNA for the CDR3 is TGCGCCAGCAGCTTGGAGTCAGCCGGAAAGACCCAGTACTTC. Full variable domain (remainder filled in from reference TRBV5-1 and TRBJ2-5): KAGVTQTPRYLIKTRGQQVTLSCSPISGHRSVSWYQQTPGQGLQFLFEYFSETQRNKGNFPGRFSGRQFSNSRSEMNVSTLELGDSALYLCASSLESAGKTQYFGPGTRLLVL.

The J gene is TRBJ2-2, the V gene TRBV2; D might be TRBD2 (7 bases). CDR3 length equals 14 residues. V lost 7 bases and J lost 5, with 14 bases in between. Germline V gene lookup returns CDR1 SNHLY and CDR2 FYNNEI. The CDR3: CASKGGLSTGELFF. CDR3 DNA sequence: TGTGCCAGCAAGGGGGGGCTATCGACCGGGGAGCTGTTTTTT.

There are many counts of this clonotype. The chain has TRBV29-1 and TRBJ2-5; D possibly matches TRBD1 or TRBD2 (5 bases each). Trimming stripped 5 bases from V and 5 bases from J, with 12 bases between. CDR3 size: 12 residues. CDR1 SQVTM and CDR2 ANQGSEA come from the germline V gene. CDR3 nucleotide sequence: TGCAGCGTTCATCACGGGACGGAGACCCAGTACTTC. Translation gives CSVHHGTETQYF.